The 29 T cell receptor beta chains given below trace back to one sample, sequenced in a study of blood T cell repertoires in COVID-19. Repertoires were generated with immunoSEQ multiplex PCR, while TCRdb's copy carries only in-frame clones and drops some. The sample records about 120,000 clones, roughly 89% being singletons. The sequenced material came from peripheral blood. These receptors came from a woman aged 55-69 years with COVID-19, enrolled during active disease.

The chain is built from TRBV29-1 and TRBJ1-1; D remains ambiguous. The CDR3 has 13 amino acids. V lost 7 bases to trimming and J lost 1 base, with 13 bases between them. Germline CDR1 reads SQVTM; CDR2 reads ANQGSEA. CDR3 bases: TGCAGCGCATCGGAACAGAGGAACACTGAAGCTTTCTTT. It codes for CSASEQRNTEAFF.

This chain joins TRBV5-6 and TRBJ1-6; 10 nucleotides align to TRBD1. V was pared by 4 bases and J by 10 bases, with 5 bases of the junction left unmatched. Germline V lookup: CDR1 SGHDT, CDR2 YYEEEE. CDR3 length equals 14 residues. This CDR3 reads CASSPETGGSPLHF. The CDR3 coding sequence is TGTGCCAGCAGCCCAGAGACAGGGGGCTCACCCCTCCACTTT. The full variable domain, rest sourced from reference TRBV5-6 and TRBJ1-6, is DAGVTQSPTHLIKTRGQQVTLRCSPKSGHDTVSWYQQALGQGPQFIFQYYEEEERQRGNFPDRFSGHQFPNYSSELNVNALLLGDSALYLCASSPETGGSPLHFGNGTRLTVT.

This rearrangement joins TRBV5-1 to TRBJ1-3; 8 positions match TRBD1. The V and J ends lost 0 bases and 4 bases, in that order; junction bases with no gene match: 0. CDR3 length equals 14 residues. Germline V lookup: CDR1 SGHRS, CDR2 YFSETQ. The CDR3 spells CASSLGDRGNTIYF. CDR3 in DNA: TGCGCCAGCAGCTTGGGGGACAGGGGAAACACCATATATTTT.

The rearrangement uses TRBV4-3 and TRBJ2-7; TRBD2 might be the D (6 bases). The CDR3 consists of 16 residues. V dropped 4 bases and J dropped 3 bases, with 19 bases sitting between them. Germline-derived CDR1 and CDR2 are LGHNA and YSLEER. In DNA, the CDR3 is TGCGCCAGCAGCCGCTCGGGGGAGGCAGGGCGCTACGAGCAGTACTTC. This sequence encodes CASSRSGEAGRYEQYF.

The V call is TRBV7-8, the J call TRBJ2-7; 7 bases line up with TRBD1. Germline V lookup: CDR1 SGHVS, CDR2 FQNEAQ. V gave up 1 base and J gave up 5 bases; unmatched junction bases: 8. The CDR3 has 15 amino acids. In DNA form, the CDR3 reads TGTGCCAGCAGCTTAGGGGCCGACAGGGCCCACGAGCAGTACTTC. This codes for CASSLGADRAHEQYF.

The chain links TRBV9 to TRBJ2-7, with 7 nucleotides matching TRBD1. The V gene's germline CDR1 is SGDLS and CDR2 YYNGEE. The CDR3 is 15 amino acids. With V trimmed by 0 bases and J by 1 base, 4 bases remained unmatched. CDR3: CASSVVPGGSYEQYF. The CDR3 DNA is TGTGCCAGCAGCGTAGTGCCAGGGGGATCCTACGAGCAGTACTTC.

The V call is TRBV5-1, the J call TRBJ2-5; perhaps TRBD2 as D (5 bases). Germline V gene sequence: CDR1 SGHRS, CDR2 YFSETQ. This CDR3 has 15 residues. The V end lost 0 bases, the J end lost 1 base, and 10 bases lay between the germline ends. The CDR3 here is CASSLGVTTQETQYF. As DNA, the CDR3 is TGCGCCAGCAGCTTGGGTGTGACTACCCAAGAGACCCAGTACTTC.

V usage is TRBV7-9 and J usage is TRBJ1-2; TRBD1 might be the D (6 bases). Trimming took 5 bases from V and 1 from J, leaving 14 bases between them. The CDR3 spans 15 residues. Germline V gene sequence: CDR1 SEHNR, CDR2 FQNEAQ (reference sequence). For the CDR3, the DNA is TGTGCCAGCAGCCGACCAGGGGCGATTAACTATGGCTACACCTTC. Translating it yields CASSRPGAINYGYTF.

V gene TRBV7-3 combines with J gene TRBJ2-5, with TRBD1 matching 9 bases. Unmatched junction bases numbered 8, after V lost 5 bases and J lost 4 bases. The CDR3 length is 15 residues. Germline loops: CDR1 SGHTA, CDR2 FQGTGA. CDR3 protein: CASSPRQGDRETQYF. The CDR3 nucleotides are TGTGCCAGCAGCCCTAGACAGGGGGATCGAGAGACCCAGTACTTC.

The chain combines TRBV7-8 with TRBJ1-2; D unresolved. The germline V gene encodes CDR1 SGHVS and CDR2 FQNEAQ. V lost 0 bases and J 8 bases, leaving 10 bases between the germline ends. This CDR3 has 13 amino acids. Here the CDR3 DNA reads TGTGCCAGCAGCTTAGCGGGAGGATACGGCTACACCTTC. Protein product: CASSLAGGYGYTF. The variable domain in full, completed from reference TRBV7-8 and TRBJ1-2, reads GAGVSQSPRYKVAKRGQDVALRCDPISGHVSLFWYQQALGQGPEFLTYFQNEAQLDKSGLPSDRFFAERPEGSVSTLKIQRTQQEDSAVYLCASSLAGGYGYTFGSGTRLTVV.

The V and J genes are TRBV5-6 and TRBJ1-1; no firm D call. Germline V lookup: CDR1 SGHDT, CDR2 YYEEEE. Trimming took off 3 bases at V and 7 bases at J, with 13 bases between the two ends. This CDR3 region has 13 residues. In DNA, the CDR3 is TGTGCCAGCAGCTCAAATGTGAGGAGTGAAGCTTTCTTT. This encodes CASSSNVRSEAFF.

This chain joins TRBV6-6 and TRBJ1-2, with D uncertain. CDR3 length: 13 amino acids. The germline gives CDR1 MNHNY, CDR2 SVGAGI (reference sequence). V lost 4 bases and J 7 bases, leaving 13 bases between the germline ends. The CDR3 region is CASSSPTDSGYTF. The CDR3 region has the DNA TGTGCCAGCAGTTCACCAACGGACTCTGGCTACACCTTC.

The chain has TRBV19 and TRBJ2-1; 8 bases fit TRBD1. Germline V gene lookup returns CDR1 LNHDA and CDR2 SQIVND (reference sequence). The CDR3 extends over 13 amino acids. V dropped 7 bases and J dropped 7; count of bases not matched to a gene: 6. Written as DNA, the CDR3 is TGTGCCAGTAACCCCACAGGGGGGAATGAGCAGTTCTTC. As protein: CASNPTGGNEQFF. Drawing the rest from reference TRBV19 and TRBJ2-1, the complete variable domain is DGGITQSPKYLFRKEGQNVTLSCEQNLNHDAMYWYRQDPGQGLRLIYYSQIVNDFQKGDIAEGYSVSREKKESFPLTVTSAQKNPTAFYLCASNPTGGNEQFFGPGTRLTVL.

The chain is built from TRBV5-4 and TRBJ1-6; 9 nucleotides align to TRBD1. This CDR3 is 15 amino acids long. J lost 10 bases, V lost 3 bases, and 8 bases had no gene match. Germline CDR1 and CDR2: SGHNT and YYREEE (reference sequence). The CDR3 bases are TGTGCCAGCAGCTGGGAGGGACAGGGACACTCACCCCTCCACTTT. It encodes CASSWEGQGHSPLHF.

V is TRBV29-1 and J is TRBJ2-7, with D unclear. The CDR3 covers 12 residues. Trimming stripped 4 bases from V and 3 bases from J, with 10 bases between. Germline CDR1 reads SQVTM; CDR2 reads ANQGSEA. The CDR3 DNA follows: TGCAGCGTTGGAGGTGTCAGCTACGAGCAGTACTTC. Translated: CSVGGVSYEQYF.

V and J are TRBV13 and TRBJ1-2, with 9 bases fitting TRBD1. With V trimmed by 4 bases and J by 6 bases, 9 bases remained unmatched. Germline V gene data show CDR1 as PRHDT and CDR2 as FYEKMQ (reference sequence). This CDR3 comprises 15 residues. The CDR3 DNA reads as TGTGCCAGCAGCTACAACAGGGGGCTGGCTGATGGCTACACCTTC. This gives the protein CASSYNRGLADGYTF.

The chain recombines TRBV12-3 or TRBV12-4 with TRBJ1-2; 9 bases line up with TRBD1. J was trimmed by 14 bases and V by 5 bases; bases with no gene match: 12. The CDR3 totals 13 residues. The CDR3 nucleotides read TGTGCCAGCAGTGCCCCGGGACAGGGCTTCTATACCTTC. Amino acids: CASSAPGQGFYTF.

This clone occurred a few times. The rearrangement uses TRBV27 and TRBJ1-6; a weak D match, TRBD1 (5 bases). This CDR3 is built from 16 residues. Germline-derived CDR1 and CDR2 are MNHEY and SMNVEV (reference sequence). The V end lost 3 bases, the J end lost 5 bases, and 14 bases lay between the germline ends. CDR3 bases: TGTGCCAGCAGTTTCGGGACTGGGGGGGATAATTCACCCCTCCACTTT. Translated, it gives CASSFGTGGDNSPLHF.

The chain couples TRBV5-1 to TRBJ2-3; the D gene is possibly TRBD2 (6 bases). Trimming pared 1 base from V and 3 bases from J, leaving 12 bases between. The CDR3 has 15 residues. Germline V gives CDR1 SGHRS, CDR2 YFSETQ. The CDR3, as DNA: TGCGCCAGCAGCTTGCGGGGCGGAGGGACAGATACGCAGTATTTT. Protein product: CASSLRGGGTDTQYF.

The CDR3 DNA is TGTGCCAGCGGCGGCCGAGGGTGGCAAGAGACCCAGTACTTC. As protein: CASGGRGWQETQYF. V gene TRBV2 combines with J gene TRBJ2-5, with D possibly matching TRBD2 (5 bases). V lost 8 bases and J 2 bases, leaving 15 bases between the germline ends. The V gene's germline CDR1 is SNHLY and CDR2 FYNNEI. The CDR3 contains 14 residues.

The chain uses TRBV11-1 and TRBJ1-2; D ambiguous. The V gene lost 5 bases and the J gene lost 6 bases, with 13 bases spanning the gap. The germline gives CDR1 SGHAT, CDR2 FQDESV (reference sequence). The CDR3 has 13 amino acids. CDR3 DNA: TGTGCCAGCAGCAGTCTCTACAGAGATGGCTACACCTTC. Translated: CASSSLYRDGYTF.

The chain carries TRBV19 and TRBJ1-1, with 10 bases matching TRBD1. Germline lookup yields CDR1 LNHDA and CDR2 SQIVND (reference sequence). The CDR3 contains 15 residues. V dropped 8 bases and J dropped 5; count of bases not matched to a gene: 11. The CDR3, as DNA: TGTGCCAGTTGCCTAAGCCGGGACAGGGGTACTGAAGCTTTCTTT. Translated, it gives CASCLSRDRGTEAFF. The full variable domain, its missing parts supplied by reference TRBV19 and TRBJ1-1, is DGGITQSPKYLFRKEGQNVTLSCEQNLNHDAMYWYRQDPGQGLRLIYYSQIVNDFQKGDIAEGYSVSREKKESFPLTVTSAQKNPTAFYLCASCLSRDRGTEAFFGQGTRLTVV.

The V gene is TRBV6-2 or TRBV6-3, the J gene TRBJ2-1; 7 positions agree with TRBD2. The CDR3 consists of 15 residues. Germline assignment: CDR1 MNHEY and CDR2 SVGEGT. V lost 2 bases and J lost 7; bases outside the gene matches: 8. CDR3 in DNA: TGTGCCAGCAGTTACGGGCTAGCGGAGGGGAATGAGCAGTTCTTC. This gives the protein CASSYGLAEGNEQFF.

The rearrangement links TRBV5-4 to TRBJ1-4; perhaps TRBD1 as D (5 bases). In germline, CDR1 is SGHNT, CDR2 YYREEE (reference sequence). The CDR3 extends over 16 amino acids. V shed 0 bases and J shed 7 bases, with 16 bases lying between them. This CDR3 is CASSLAGGGNREKLFF. The DNA for the CDR3 is TGTGCCAGCAGCTTGGCCGGGGGGGGGAATCGTGAAAAACTGTTTTTT.

The V call is TRBV7-5, the J call TRBJ1-5; no DNA check was done on the table's D call, TRBD1. TRBV7-5 is termed a pseudogene. The CDR3 runs 15 residues. As DNA, the CDR3 is TGTGCCAGAAGCTTACAACCAGGGGGCGATCAGCCCCAGCATTTT. It yields the protein CARSLQPGGDQPQHF.

This sequence joins TRBV5-1 and TRBJ2-7; D unclear. This CDR3 is 14 amino acids long. Germline V gives CDR1 SGHRS, CDR2 YFSETQ. The V and J ends lost 0 bases and 1 base respectively, with 8 bases between them. Here the CDR3 DNA reads TGCGCCAGCAGCTTGGTTCGAGATTCCTACGAGCAGTACTTC. This sequence encodes CASSLVRDSYEQYF. Full variable domain (missing parts from reference TRBV5-1 and TRBJ2-7): KAGVTQTPRYLIKTRGQQVTLSCSPISGHRSVSWYQQTPGQGLQFLFEYFSETQRNKGNFPGRFSGRQFSNSRSEMNVSTLELGDSALYLCASSLVRDSYEQYFGPGTRLTVT.

CDR3 nucleotides: TGTGCCAGCAGTTCAGGACTCCGCGGCTACACCTTC. Translated, it gives CASSSGLRGYTF. The chain joins TRBV27 to TRBJ1-2, with no clear D. The CDR3 extends over 12 amino acids. The V end lost 4 bases, the J end lost 8 bases, and 11 bases lay between the germline ends. Germline values: CDR1 MNHEY, CDR2 SMNVEV (reference sequence).

The chain recombines TRBV30 with TRBJ1-4; TRBD1 matches at 8 bases. Germline CDR1 is GTSNPN and CDR2 is SVGIG (reference sequence). The ends lost 0 bases at V and 3 bases at J; junction bases unmatched: 6. This CDR3 is built from 16 residues. CDR3 nucleotide sequence: TGTGCCTGGAGTGTCCCTCGGACAGGGCCTAATGAAAAACTGTTTTTT. Encoded protein: CAWSVPRTGPNEKLFF.

The genes are TRBV9 and TRBJ2-5; 10 bases agree with TRBD2. From germline, CDR1 is SGDLS and CDR2 YYNGEE. J gave up 3 bases and V 2 bases, and 7 bases lay outside the gene matches. The CDR3 totals 16 residues. The CDR3 region is CASSVRPSGGKETQYF. CDR3 bases: TGTGCCAGCAGCGTTCGCCCTAGCGGGGGCAAAGAGACCCAGTACTTC.